This T cell receptor (beta chain) was identified during a study of PD-1 blockade in classical Hodgkin lymphoma. Clones were read by immunoSEQ multiplex PCR, and TCRdb kept only the in-frame ones, dropping some. There are about 58,000 clones in the sample; more than 75% occur only once, and less than 6.5% lies in the top ten. Germline lookup yields CDR1 SEHNR and CDR2 FQNEAQ (reference sequence). Trimming left V 1 base short and J 1 base short, with 10 bases between. The CDR3 is made up of 15 amino acids. Each patient experienced a relapse that followed autologous stem cell transplantation, and brentuximab vedotin exposure varied.

Sequenced here: peripheral blood mononuclear cells (PBMCs), sampled before the second cycle of nivolumab. This chain uses TRBV7-9 with TRBJ2-5; no reliable D call. The TCR was taken from a human donor with classical Hodgkin lymphoma. CDR3 bases: TGTGCCAGCAGCTTAGTCGGCAGATCCCAAGAGACCCAGTACTTC. Protein product: CASSLVGRSQETQYF.